Below, one T cell receptor (beta chain) is given with its context. This specimen belongs to a study of cytomegalovirus exposure and HLA in healthy donors. The study ran its PCR with 60 Vbeta and 13 Jbeta primers. Clones were read by immunoSEQ multiplex PCR, and TCRdb kept only the in-frame ones, dropping some. Here the sample spans about 120,000 clones, approximately 75% being singletons. The sequenced sample was PBMCs. This receptor was identified in a man between 40 and 49 years old in good health and CMV-seronegative.

The CDR3 sequence is CASSISQGGTRDTEAFF. As DNA, the CDR3 is TGTGCCAGTAGTATATCCCAGGGGGGCACCAGGGACACTGAAGCTTTCTTT. The chain uses TRBV19 and TRBJ1-1; TRBD1 agrees at 7 bases. V gave up 2 bases and J gave up 3 bases; unmatched junction bases: 12. Germline loops: CDR1 LNHDA, CDR2 SQIVND (reference sequence). This CDR3 region has 17 residues.